The clone carrying this TCR beta chain has just a few counts. What it recognizes is unknown. The sample originates from a study of T-cell memory formation after mild COVID-19. Background on the study: Among the donors, TCR clusters were largely specific to each donor.

Findings and limits, study-wide: Pre-infection memory carried some responding clones, suggesting that cross-reactive memory joined. Contracting CD8+ clones were enriched in EMRA, CD4+ mainly in CM and EM.

Germline V gene lookup returns CDR1 DFQATT and CDR2 SNEGSKA (reference sequence). V was shortened by 0 bases and J by 2 bases, with 15 bases between the two germline ends. The CDR3 is made up of 16 amino acids. TCRdb recomputed calls from the 5' RACE reads with MiXCR, one row per CDR3 protein. The data show 300,000 to 400,000 distinct CDR3 sequences, 28% seen once. The V and J genes are TRBV20-1 and TRBJ2-3, with D tentatively TRBD2 (5 bases). This TCR came from an adult woman who had mild COVID-19 (a few samples of this study predate the infection). Cell type and time point are not known. Sequencing input: PBMCs or a T cell subset sorted from them (not recorded which). For the CDR3, the DNA is TGCAGTGCTAGAGATCGAGGGCTAGCCGTCACAGATACGCAGTATTTT. It encodes CSARDRGLAVTDTQYF.